What follows are 20 T cell receptor beta chains derived from one specimen sequenced in a study of human T cells and chemical hapten exposure. TCRdb used MiXCR to reprocess the 5' RACE reads, holding one entry per CDR3 protein. This sample has about 120,000 distinct CDR3 sequences; around 20% occur once, and the top ten carry around 2.7%. The template was total RNA from unfractionated whole blood. The receptors originated from a human donor in good health.

This clonotype has just a few counts. The rearrangement joins TRBV20-1 to TRBJ2-1; D ambiguous. This CDR3 has 15 residues. Germline loops: CDR1 DFQATT, CDR2 SNEGSKA (reference sequence). Trimming removed 0 bases at V and 6 bases at J, with 15 bases between. CDR3 nucleotides: TGCAGTGCTAGAGATAGTGCTAGAGCGTTCAATGAGCAGTTCTTC. It encodes CSARDSARAFNEQFF.

The chain is built from TRBV5-1 and TRBJ2-5; the match to TRBD2 covers 16 bases. Trimming at V came to 2 bases and at J to 5 bases, leaving 9 bases not matched to a gene. CDR1 SGHRS and CDR2 YFSETQ come from the germline V gene. CDR3 length: 18 residues. CDR3 nucleotide sequence: TGCGCCAGCAGCTTCGCGGGACTAGCGGGAGGGCTGTCGGAGACCCAGTACTTC. It codes for CASSFAGLAGGLSETQYF.

This clonotype turned up a few times. The V gene is TRBV29-1, the J gene TRBJ1-3, with D perhaps TRBD1 (5 bases). Trimming cost V 7 bases and J 4 bases, with 14 bases left between them. The CDR3 totals 13 residues. Germline V gene lookup returns CDR1 SQVTM and CDR2 ANQGSEA. The CDR3 coding sequence is TGCAGCGCGGGGCTAGGAGCGGGAAACACCATATATTTT. Translating it yields CSAGLGAGNTIYF.

This clonotype was picked up a small number of times. Here the CDR3 DNA reads TGTGCCAGCAGCGCGCCTACAGGGGGAGTAGTTGAAGCTTTCTTT. Its translation is CASSAPTGGVVEAFF. The rearrangement uses TRBV5-6 and TRBJ1-1; TRBD1 aligns across 8 bases. CDR1 and CDR2 from the germline V gene are SGHDT and YYEEEE. The CDR3 extends over 15 amino acids. V gave up 4 bases and J gave up 7 bases; unmatched junction bases: 12. Together with reference TRBV5-6 and TRBJ1-1, the CDR3 gives the full variable domain: DAGVTQSPTHLIKTRGQQVTLRCSPKSGHDTVSWYQQALGQGPQFIFQYYEEEERQRGNFPDRFSGHQFPNYSSELNVNALLLGDSALYLCASSAPTGGVVEAFFGQGTRLTVV.

The chain combines TRBV6-6 with TRBJ2-7; 7 bases are a match to TRBD1. The ends lost 8 bases at V and 4 bases at J; junction bases unmatched: 11. In germline, CDR1 is MNHNY, CDR2 SVGAGI (reference sequence). The CDR3 totals 14 residues. The CDR3 loop reads CASGSDRARYEQYF. The CDR3 DNA is TGTGCCAGCGGTTCCGACAGGGCGAGGTACGAGCAGTACTTC.

This chain joins TRBV12-3 or TRBV12-4 and TRBJ1-4; 10 bases are shared with TRBD1. This CDR3 has 16 residues. Trimming removed 1 base from V and 8 bases from J; junction bases left unmatched: 7. CDR3 region: CASSLDLDRGGEKLFF. The CDR3 DNA follows: TGTGCCAGCAGTTTAGATCTGGACAGGGGGGGAGAAAAACTGTTTTTT.

This clonotype was detected a few times. The V call is TRBV30, the J call TRBJ2-3, with D hard to call. Trimming removed 2 bases from V and 2 bases from J, with 5 bases in between. Germline V gene lookup returns CDR1 GTSNPN and CDR2 SVGIG (reference sequence). The CDR3 has 12 residues. The CDR3 DNA follows: TGTGCCTGGAGTAGGGCCACAGATACGCAGTATTTT. This gives the protein CAWSRATDTQYF.

The chain is built from TRBV7-6 and TRBJ2-1, with 8 bases fitting TRBD2. The V and J ends lost 5 bases and 6 bases, in that order; junction bases with no gene match: 18. CDR3 length: 18 amino acids. Germline assignment: CDR1 SGHVS and CDR2 FNYEAQ. CDR3 nucleotides: TGTGCCAGCAGCCCCCGAGGGCTACTAGCGGAGCCCTTCAATGAGCAGTTCTTC. Amino acid sequence: CASSPRGLLAEPFNEQFF.

This clonotype was counted between two and nine times. The chain combines TRBV19 with TRBJ2-2; D not certain. Trimming left V 1 base short and J 6 bases short, with 6 bases between. This CDR3 comprises 13 residues. Germline V gene data show CDR1 as LNHDA and CDR2 as SQIVND (reference sequence). The CDR3 nucleotides are TGTGCCAGTAGTATAGCAAGGGCCGGGGAGCTGTTTTTT. Its protein is CASSIARAGELFF.

The gene calls are TRBV30 and TRBJ2-7; D not resolved. V lost 0 bases and J lost 10, with 10 bases in between. This CDR3 is 11 amino acids long. CDR1 and CDR2 (germline): GTSNPN, SVGIG (reference sequence). DNA of the CDR3: TGTGCCTGGAGTGTACTTGGCCTCCAGTACTTC. Amino acids: CAWSVLGLQYF.

The chain uses TRBV9 and TRBJ2-3; D gene uncertain. CDR1 is SGDLS, CDR2 YYNGEE, per germline. Deletions cut 0 bases from V and 6 bases from J, with 2 bases between. This CDR3 is 11 amino acids long. In DNA form, the CDR3 reads TGTGCCAGCAGCGTAGACGATACGCAGTATTTT. Encoded protein: CASSVDDTQYF.

The chain is built from TRBV10-3 and TRBJ1-1, with D possibly TRBD1 on 6 matching bases. V lost 0 bases to trimming and J lost 12 bases, with 23 bases between them. Germline lookup yields CDR1 ENHRY and CDR2 SYGVKD. The CDR3 extends over 16 amino acids. The CDR3 DNA reads as TGTGCCATCAGTGAGTCGCCCTTCCGGGACACGGTGTTGTCTTTCTTT. Its protein is CAISESPFRDTVLSFF.

This chain uses TRBV11-2 with TRBJ2-1; 9 bases are a match to TRBD2. Per the germline V gene, CDR1 is SGHAT and CDR2 is FQNNGV. This CDR3 has 17 amino acids. V lost 5 bases to trimming and J lost 10 bases; unmatched junction nucleotides: 18. The DNA of the CDR3 is TGTGCCAGCAGCCCGGGACCCGGCGGGAGGGCACCGATGGAGCAGTTCTTC. It encodes CASSPGPGGRAPMEQFF.

This clonotype was counted a few times. The chain's CDR3 is CASSYPPGELFF. DNA for the CDR3: TGTGCCAGCAGTTACCCTCCCGGGGAGCTGTTTTTT. The chain has TRBV6-2 or TRBV6-3 and TRBJ2-2, with D unclear. CDR1 and CDR2 (germline): MNHEY, SVGEGT. Trimming took 2 bases from V and 6 from J, leaving 4 bases between them. This CDR3 region has 12 residues.

This clonotype occurred a few times. This rearrangement joins TRBV14 to TRBJ2-1; D possibly corresponds to TRBD1 (5 bases). Trimming removed 0 bases from V and 6 bases from J, with 15 bases in between. This CDR3 spans 16 amino acids. Germline V gene data show CDR1 as SGHDN and CDR2 as FVKESK. CDR3 nucleotide sequence: TGTGCCAGCAGCCAAGATTATCAGGGAAGGGCCAATGAGCAGTTCTTC. This translates into CASSQDYQGRANEQFF.

The chain links TRBV24-1 to TRBJ1-5, with 11 bases fitting TRBD1. Germline loops: CDR1 KGHDR, CDR2 SFDVKD. The CDR3 is made up of 18 amino acids. With V trimmed by 2 bases and J by 4 bases, 9 bases remained unmatched. In DNA, the CDR3 is TGTGCCACCAGTGATTCATCCGGGACAGGGGGAAAAAATCAGCCCCAGCATTTT. The encoded protein is CATSDSSGTGGKNQPQHF.

The V gene is TRBV4-1, the J gene TRBJ2-3; 13 nucleotides match TRBD2. The CDR3 length is 18 residues. Germline lookup yields CDR1 MGHRA and CDR2 YSYEKL. V lost 3 bases and J lost 4; bases outside the gene matches: 10. This chain's CDR3 is CASSHGLAGVLGADTQYF. In DNA form, the CDR3 reads TGCGCCAGCAGCCATGGACTAGCGGGAGTATTGGGCGCAGATACGCAGTATTTT.

The rearrangement joins TRBV27 to TRBJ2-6, with D tentatively TRBD2 (5 bases). The CDR3 sequence is 16 residues long. Germline CDR1 and CDR2: MNHEY and SMNVEV (reference sequence). V gave up 6 bases and J gave up 2 bases, with 14 bases separating them. CDR3 sequence: CASRVALRAGANVLTF. In DNA, the CDR3 is TGTGCCAGCAGAGTAGCGCTAAGGGCTGGGGCCAACGTCCTGACTTTC.

J is TRBJ2-7 and V is TRBV7-9, with 7 positions matching TRBD1. CDR1 SEHNR and CDR2 FQNEAQ come from the germline V gene (reference sequence). Trimming at V came to 1 base and at J to 3 bases, leaving 9 bases not matched to a gene. The CDR3 is made up of 16 amino acids. CDR3 sequence: CASSLVSATGDYEQYF. Written as DNA, the CDR3 is TGTGCCAGCAGCTTAGTTTCCGCTACAGGGGACTACGAGCAGTACTTC.

There are a few counts of this clonotype. CDR3 sequence (DNA): TGTGCCAGCATCCCCGGACCGGCCAACACTGAAGCTTTCTTT. It translates to CASIPGPANTEAFF. The V and J genes are TRBV6-5 and TRBJ1-1; D not resolved. Germline V gene sequence: CDR1 MNHEY, CDR2 SVGAGI. Trimming shortened V by 7 bases and J by 2 bases, and 14 bases separated the two germline ends. The CDR3 extends over 14 amino acids.